These 7 T cell receptor beta chains came from one sample sequenced in a study of blood T cell repertoires in COVID-19. Here immunoSEQ multiplex PCR was the method, and the copy in TCRdb shows in-frame clones only, minus some. The data contain 110,000 or so clones, approximately 85% of them singletons. Sequencing was performed on peripheral blood. The receptors come from a woman aged 55 to 70 with COVID-19, enrolled during active disease.

The chain employs TRBV28 and TRBJ1-5; 10 nucleotides match TRBD1. CDR3 length: 16 residues. Germline trimming cut 5 bases from V and 5 bases from J; bases unmatched to any gene: 9. Per the germline V gene, CDR1 is MDHEN and CDR2 is SYDVKM. The CDR3 nucleotides read TGTGCCAGCAGTACAGGGGACAGGGGTTTCGATCAGCCCCAGCATTTT. The encoded protein is CASSTGDRGFDQPQHF.

A single count supports this clone. The V gene is TRBV6-5, the J gene TRBJ2-3; TRBD2 agrees at 8 bases. This CDR3 is built from 15 residues. Germline trimming cut 6 bases from V and 1 base from J; bases unmatched to any gene: 6. Germline V CDR1 and CDR2: MNHEY, SVGAGI. The CDR3 sequence is CASSVISGGTDTQYF. The DNA of the CDR3 is TGTGCCAGCAGCGTGATTAGCGGGGGCACAGATACGCAGTATTTT.

The gene calls are TRBV19 and TRBJ1-5; a weak D match, TRBD1 (6 bases). Trimming pared 0 bases from V and 6 bases from J, leaving 12 bases between. Germline V gene sequence: CDR1 LNHDA, CDR2 SQIVND (reference sequence). The CDR3 consists of 15 residues. The CDR3 loop is CASSIEGALGQPQHF. The CDR3 DNA is TGTGCCAGTAGTATAGAGGGGGCGCTGGGTCAGCCCCAGCATTTT.

This clone was detected only once. The chain combines TRBV11-2 with TRBJ1-2; the D gene is possibly TRBD1 (5 bases). In germline, CDR1 is SGHAT, CDR2 FQNNGV. Deletions cut 6 bases from V and 8 bases from J, with 19 bases between. The CDR3 totals 14 residues. The CDR3: CASRRGGREKGYTF. Here the CDR3 DNA reads TGTGCCAGCAGGAGGGGAGGGAGGGAGAAGGGCTACACCTTC. Combining the CDR3 with reference TRBV11-2 and TRBJ1-2 gives the whole variable domain EAGVAQSPRYKIIEKRQSVAFWCNPISGHATLYWYQQILGQGPKLLIQFQNNGVVDDSQLPKDRFSAERLKGVDSTLKIQPAKLEDSAVYLCASRRGGREKGYTFGSGTRLTVV.

The rearrangement links TRBV3-1 (or the pseudogene TRBV3-2) to TRBJ2-4, with 7 bases identical to TRBD1. The V and J ends lost 3 bases and 0 bases, in that order; junction bases with no gene match: 5. CDR3 length: 16 amino acids. Germline V gives CDR1 LGHDT, CDR2 YNNKEL (reference sequence). CDR3 residues: CASSQRTGLAKNIQYF. The CDR3 DNA is TGTGCCAGCAGCCAGAGGACAGGACTAGCCAAAAACATTCAGTACTTC.

In DNA form, the CDR3 reads TGTGCCAGCAGTTACTCCAGGGGAAATGGCTACACCTTC. Its protein is CASSYSRGNGYTF. The chain recombines TRBV6-6 with TRBJ1-2, with D tentatively TRBD1 (6 bases). Trimming took 0 bases from V and 6 from J, leaving 8 bases between them. Germline assignment: CDR1 MNHNY and CDR2 SVGAGI (reference sequence). The CDR3 spans 13 residues.

This chain joins TRBV10-2 and TRBJ1-1; D perhaps matches TRBD1 (6 bases). The CDR3 consists of 11 residues. Germline CDR1 is WSHSY and CDR2 is SAAADI. Trimming pared 6 bases from V and 5 bases from J, leaving 7 bases between. CDR3 nucleotides: TGCGCCAGCAGGAGGGGGACTGAAGCTTTCTTT. Translation gives CASRRGTEAFF.